A selection of T cell receptor beta chains follows, all from one sample in a study of blood T cell repertoires in COVID-19. Sequencing used immunoSEQ multiplex PCR; TCRdb keeps in-frame clones, though not all of them. The top ten hold more than 7.5% of the sample, which has 150,000 to 200,000 clones, 65% to 90% seen once. Sequenced sample: peripheral blood. The source of these receptors is a man aged 45-60 years with active or convalescent COVID-19. Both conserved end residues are part of each CDR3. D genes are given only for firm matches. Clone size is not always given. Where it is, it says once, few, many or a class for expanded clones.

CDR3 length	clone size	V gene	J gene	D gene	CDR3 protein	CDR3 DNA
19	NA	TRBV3-1/TRBV3-2	TRBJ1-2	TRBD1	CASSQGGGQGSRANYGYTF	TGTGCCAGCAGCCAAGGAGGGGGACAGGGTAGTCGGGCTAACTATGGCTACACCTTC
16	NA	TRBV27	TRBJ1-2	NA	CASSFGEGGLSYGYTF	NA
14	NA	TRBV7-9	TRBJ1-4	TRBD1	CASRRQGANEKLFF	TGTGCCAGCAGGCGACAGGGGGCTAATGAAAAACTGTTTTTT
15	NA	TRBV7-9	TRBJ2-1	TRBD2	CASSFRAGKYNEQFF	TGTGCCAGCAGCTTCAGAGCGGGGAAGTACAATGAGCAGTTCTTC
15	NA	TRBV6-5	TRBJ2-3	NA	CASSGPAVGTDTQYF	TGTGCCAGCAGCGGGCCAGCGGTGGGGACAGATACGCAGTATTTT
19	NA	TRBV6-1	TRBJ1-6	TRBD1	CASSEANRGSGSYNSPLHF	TGTGCCAGCAGTGAAGCTAACAGGGGGAGTGGATCCTATAATTCACCCCTCCACTTT
12	NA	TRBV7-3	TRBJ1-1	NA	CASSPPGGVAFF	TGTGCCAGCAGCCCCCCGGGAGGTGTGGCTTTCTTT
13	NA	TRBV6-5	TRBJ1-1	TRBD1	CASRSDRDTEAFF	TGTGCCAGCAGATCCGACAGGGACACTGAAGCTTTCTTT
15	NA	TRBV29-1	TRBJ2-4	TRBD1	CSVDDGTVAKNIQYF	TGCAGCGTTGATGACGGGACAGTAGCCAAAAACATTCAGTACTTC
14	NA	TRBV10-3	TRBJ1-1	TRBD1	CAISGDRPGTEAFF	TGTGCCATCAGTGGGGACAGGCCAGGGACTGAAGCTTTCTTT
16	NA	TRBV2	TRBJ1-5	TRBD1	CASTRSRGRPNQPQHF	TGTGCCAGCACGCGTAGCAGGGGGCGTCCGAATCAGCCCCAGCATTTT
15	NA	TRBV21-1	TRBJ2-1	NA	CASSKRGQGGNEQFF	TGTGCCAGCAGCAAAAGGGGGCAGGGTGGCAATGAGCAGTTCTTC
13	NA	TRBV27	TRBJ2-3	NA	CASWATSTDTQYF	TGTGCCAGCTGGGCTACTAGCACAGATACGCAGTATTTT
15	NA	TRBV5-5	TRBJ2-1	TRBD2	CASSLFGGEINEQFF	TGTGCCAGCAGCTTGTTTGGGGGGGAAATCAATGAGCAGTTCTTC
15	NA	TRBV6-6	TRBJ1-6	TRBD1	CASSRGTVNNSPLHF	TGTGCCAGCAGTCGCGGGACAGTCAATAATTCACCCCTCCACTTT
16	NA	TRBV5-4	TRBJ2-2	TRBD2	CASSTGLAGGAGELFF	TGTGCCAGCAGCACGGGACTAGCGGGAGGGGCCGGGGAGCTGTTTTTT
15	NA	TRBV4-1	TRBJ2-2	NA	CASSQVEHLTGELFF	TGCGCCAGCAGCCAAGTCGAACACCTCACCGGGGAGCTGTTTTTT
16	NA	TRBV27	TRBJ1-2	NA	CASSFGLGAGDYGYTF	TGTGCCAGCAGTTTTGGTTTGGGAGCAGGGGACTATGGCTACACCTTC
13	NA	TRBV27	TRBJ2-7	NA	CASSSKRGYEQYF	TGTGCCAGCAGTTCGAAAAGGGGTTACGAGCAGTACTTC
13	NA	TRBV11-2	TRBJ2-3	NA	CASSSRVTDTQYF	TGTGCCAGCAGCAGCAGGGTCACAGATACGCAGTATTTT
14	NA	TRBV28	TRBJ1-2	TRBD1	CASSSPGQDYGYTF	TGTGCCAGCAGTTCCCCGGGACAGGACTATGGCTACACCTTC
17	NA	TRBV27	TRBJ2-5	TRBD2	CASAGLAGGPTQETQYF	TGTGCCAGTGCCGGACTAGCGGGAGGGCCCACTCAAGAGACCCAGTACTTC
13	NA	TRBV5-1	TRBJ2-7	TRBD1	CASSSRTGNEQYF	TGCGCCAGCAGCTCAAGGACAGGGAACGAGCAGTACTTC
15	NA	TRBV18	TRBJ2-7	TRBD1	CASSPLGQGVEEQYF	TGTGCCAGCTCACCCCTGGGACAGGGGGTAGAGGAGCAGTACTTC
14	NA	TRBV30	TRBJ2-5	NA	CAWSPVRRAETQYF	TGTGCCTGGAGTCCTGTTCGGAGGGCGGAGACCCAGTACTTC
16	NA	TRBV9	TRBJ1-3	NA	CASSPEAGADGNTIYF	TGTGCCAGCAGCCCAGAAGCAGGGGCGGATGGAAACACCATATATTTT
14	NA	TRBV5-1	TRBJ1-4	TRBD1	CASSTGGSNEKLFF	TGCGCCAGCTCAACAGGGGGGTCTAATGAAAAACTGTTTTTT
14	NA	TRBV13	TRBJ2-3	NA	CASSLRDTTDTQYF	TGTGCCAGCAGCTTACGGGACACCACAGATACGCAGTATTTT
16	NA	TRBV6-4	TRBJ1-2	TRBD1	CASRKEGGPPNYGYTF	TGTGCCAGCAGGAAGGAAGGGGGCCCCCCTAACTATGGCTACACCTTC
15	NA	TRBV9	TRBJ2-3	NA	CASSVEGGSTDTQYF	TGTGCCAGCAGCGTAGAAGGCGGGAGCACAGATACGCAGTATTTT
17	NA	TRBV3-1/TRBV3-2	TRBJ1-2	NA	CASSQVSGKEGRDGYTF	TGTGCCAGCAGCCAAGTTTCCGGGAAAGAGGGTCGGGATGGCTACACCTTC
14	NA	TRBV19	TRBJ2-3	TRBD2	CATRGAGDVDTQYF	TGTGCCACCCGTGGAGCGGGAGATGTAGATACGCAGTATTTT
13	once	TRBV7-3	TRBJ1-3	NA	CASSSDRGNTIYF	TGTGCCAGCAGCTCAGACAGAGGAAACACCATATATTTT
14	NA	TRBV6-2/TRBV6-3	TRBJ2-7	TRBD1	CASSYQDRDYEQYF	TGTGCCAGCAGTTACCAGGACAGGGACTACGAGCAGTACTTC
15	NA	TRBV7-2	TRBJ2-1	NA	CASSSQGIGGEEQFF	TGTGCCAGCAGCTCCCAGGGTATAGGGGGGGAGGAGCAGTTCTTC
15	NA	TRBV9	TRBJ2-5	TRBD2	CASSVAGRGDGTQYF	TGTGCCAGCAGCGTAGCTGGGCGGGGGGATGGGACCCAGTACTTC
15	NA	TRBV28	TRBJ2-2	TRBD1	CASTKYRGNTGELFF	TGTGCCAGCACCAAATACAGGGGGAACACCGGGGAGCTGTTTTTT
14	NA	TRBV6-1	TRBJ2-1	NA	CASSDPIQANEQFF	TGTGCCAGCAGTGACCCGATACAGGCGAATGAGCAGTTCTTC
15	once	TRBV10-1	TRBJ2-1	TRBD2	CARNKTSGRRNEQFF	TGCGCCAGGAACAAGACTAGCGGGAGAAGGAATGAGCAGTTCTTC
20	NA	TRBV30	TRBJ2-6	TRBD1	CAWGRGIGRAFLSGANVLTF	TGTGCCTGGGGCAGGGGGATCGGGCGAGCTTTTCTCTCTGGGGCCAACGTCCTGACTTTC
14	NA	TRBV19	TRBJ1-5	NA	CASLGQGLNQPQHF	TGTGCCAGTCTGGGCCAGGGCTTAAATCAGCCCCAGCATTTT
15	NA	TRBV4-1	TRBJ1-4	NA	CASSQFSGIGEKLFF	TGCGCCAGCAGCCAATTCTCGGGAATTGGGGAAAAACTGTTTTTT
15	once	TRBV7-3	TRBJ2-2	NA	CASSLTSGATGELFF	TGTGCCAGCAGCTTAACTTCTGGGGCCACCGGGGAGCTGTTTTTT
12	NA	TRBV2	TRBJ2-5	NA	CASSPTSLMTYF	TGTGCCAGCAGTCCAACTAGCTTAATGACGTACTTC
17	NA	TRBV5-4	TRBJ1-6	TRBD1	CASSFTTGGAGNSPLHF	TGTGCCAGCAGCTTTACGACAGGGGGCGCCGGCAATTCACCCCTCCACTTT
14	NA	TRBV9	TRBJ1-1	NA	CASSPEDRHTEAFF	TGTGCCAGCAGCCCAGAGGACAGACACACTGAAGCTTTCTTT
15	NA	TRBV7-6	TRBJ2-5	TRBD1	CASSFGTGAPGAQYF	TGTGCCAGCAGCTTTGGGACAGGGGCTCCCGGGGCCCAGTACTTC
15	once	TRBV14	TRBJ2-1	TRBD2	CASSSQTGTSDEQFF	TGTGCCAGCAGCTCACAGACCGGGACTAGCGATGAGCAGTTCTTC
15	once	TRBV6-4	TRBJ2-1	NA	CASSDVPSDYNEQFF	TGTGCCAGCAGTGACGTACCTAGCGACTACAATGAGCAGTTCTTC
15	once	TRBV7-9	TRBJ2-2	TRBD1	CASSLNRGYTGELFF	TGTGCCAGCAGCTTAAACAGGGGGTACACCGGGGAGCTGTTTTTT
13	NA	TRBV10-3	TRBJ2-7	TRBD1	CAINPGTAYEQYF	TGTGCCATCAACCCCGGGACAGCCTACGAGCAGTACTTC
15	NA	TRBV6-5	TRBJ1-3	NA	CASSYSNGPGNTIYF	TGTGCCAGCAGTTACTCCAATGGCCCTGGAAACACCATATATTTT
16	NA	TRBV7-9	TRBJ2-1	TRBD2	CASTHGGTSSYNEQFF	TGTGCCAGCACTCATGGGGGGACTAGCTCCTACAATGAGCAGTTCTTC
15	NA	TRBV5-1	TRBJ1-1	NA	CASSLGAYLNTEAFF	TGCGCCAGCAGCTTAGGAGCATATTTGAACACTGAAGCTTTCTTT
15	NA	TRBV13	TRBJ1-1	NA	CASSRGTELNTEAFF	TGTGCCAGCAGCCGGGGGACGGAATTGAACACTGAAGCTTTCTTT
19	NA	TRBV6-4	TRBJ2-7	TRBD2	CASSDSTGTSGMTIDEQYF	TGTGCCAGCAGTGACAGCACCGGGACTAGCGGGATGACGATCGACGAGCAGTACTTC
17	NA	TRBV5-1	TRBJ1-6	NA	CASSLDSPISYNSPLHF	TGCGCCAGCAGCTTGGACAGTCCAATCTCCTATAATTCACCCCTCCACTTT
19	NA	TRBV4-3	TRBJ2-4	NA	CASSPSDAGTISHGNIQYF	TGCGCCAGCAGCCCAAGTGATGCGGGGACGATTAGCCATGGAAACATTCAGTACTTC
15	NA	TRBV6-2/TRBV6-3	TRBJ2-2	NA	CASSPLGSGTGELFF	TGTGCCAGCAGCCCACTGGGTAGCGGCACCGGGGAGCTGTTTTTT